Detailed here is one TCR beta chain. The antigen remains undetermined. V was trimmed by 7 bases and J by 6 bases, leaving 13 bases between them. Germline CDR1 is MNHEY and CDR2 is SVGAGI. The CDR3 has 13 residues. The data are from a study of cytomegalovirus exposure and HLA in healthy donors. General study findings and limits: The study flagged fewer than 200 TCR beta chains as cytomegalovirus-associated.

Primers included in the PCR were 60 Vbeta and 13 Jbeta primers. The repertoire was sequenced with immunoSEQ multiplex PCR; TCRdb's copy has only in-frame clones and lacks some. The table has 200,000 to 250,000 clones, over 65% seen once; the top ten hold 1% to 1.5%. This receptor was identified in a human donor in good health. The chain joins TRBV6-5 to TRBJ1-5; possibly TRBD1 for D (5 bases). Sequences were obtained from PBMCs. The CDR3 region is CASTDRRGQPQHF. The CDR3 DNA is TGTGCCAGCACGGACCGGAGGGGTCAGCCCCAGCATTTT.